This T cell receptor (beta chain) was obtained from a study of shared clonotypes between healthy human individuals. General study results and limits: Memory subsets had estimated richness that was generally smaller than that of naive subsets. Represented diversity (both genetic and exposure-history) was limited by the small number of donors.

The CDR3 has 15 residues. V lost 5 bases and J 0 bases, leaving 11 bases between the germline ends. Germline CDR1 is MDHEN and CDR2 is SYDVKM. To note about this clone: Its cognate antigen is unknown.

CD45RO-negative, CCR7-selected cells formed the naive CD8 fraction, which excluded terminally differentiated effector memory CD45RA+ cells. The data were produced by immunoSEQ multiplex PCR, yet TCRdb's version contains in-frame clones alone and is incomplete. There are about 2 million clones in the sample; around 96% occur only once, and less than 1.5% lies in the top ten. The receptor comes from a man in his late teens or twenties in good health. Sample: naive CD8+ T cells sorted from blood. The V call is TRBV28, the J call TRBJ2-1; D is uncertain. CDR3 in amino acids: CASSPVGSSYNEQFF. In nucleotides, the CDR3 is TGTGCCAGCAGTCCCGTAGGAAGCTCCTACAATGAGCAGTTCTTC.